The entry that follows covers one T cell receptor (beta chain) sequence. No antigen is known for it. These data are taken from a study of Ad26.COV2.S vaccination and SARS-CoV-2 variants. General observations from the study: Responses of T cells in total may have been underestimated by the TCR breadth and depth analyses. Vaccine recipients showed a spike-specific TCR breadth that was higher than in placebo recipients. People who got the vaccine or the placebo had similar non-spike TCR breadth.

Some clones are missing from TCRdb's copy, which holds only in-frame ones; the method was immunoSEQ multiplex PCR. The data hold 300,000 to 350,000 clones, with approximately 80% observed a single time. Stated treatment: about 20 received Ad26.COV2.S at low or high dose, single or two shots; roughly 5 received placebo; per-sample allocation not given. Specimen acquisition occurred on day 63 following the initial vaccine or placebo injection. Whoever gave the sample was an adult aged 18-55 years in Boston. CDR1 SGHRS and CDR2 YFSETQ come from the germline V gene. The CDR3 spans 14 residues. Deletions cut 6 bases from V and 3 bases from J, with 14 bases between.

The sample was peripheral blood, taken in a trial of Ad26.COV2.S vaccine versus placebo. The receptor was isolated from a person between 18 and 59 years old who received the Ad26.COV2.S COVID-19 vaccine or a placebo. The chain has TRBV5-1 and TRBJ2-3, with D possibly being TRBD1 or TRBD2 (6 bases each). As DNA, the CDR3 is TGCGCCAGCACAAGGGGGGCCAAGACAGATACGCAGTATTTT. Its translation: CASTRGAKTDTQYF.